The 23 T cell receptor beta chains presented below share a single source sample, sequenced in a study of cytomegalovirus exposure and HLA in healthy donors. Primers included in the PCR were 60 Vbeta and 13 Jbeta primers. TCRdb keeps only in-frame clones here, not all; method: immunoSEQ multiplex PCR. This table has fewer than 200,000 clones, approximately 85% appearing once. Sequenced input: PBMCs. Source of these receptors: a man aged 18 to 35 in good health and CMV-seropositive.

V usage is TRBV7-2 and J usage is TRBJ2-2, with a tentative D call TRBD1 (5 bases). The CDR3 length is 14 residues. V gave up 6 bases and J gave up 2 bases, with 10 bases separating them. CDR1 is SGHTA and CDR2 is FQGNSA in the germline V gene. CDR3 nucleotide sequence: TGTGCCAGCAGATCTGACAGAAACACCGGGGAGCTGTTTTTT. It translates to CASRSDRNTGELFF.

The genes are TRBV11-1 and TRBJ2-7; 7 positions agree with TRBD1. Per germline, CDR1 SGHAT and CDR2 FQDESV (reference sequence). V lost 5 bases to trimming and J lost 5 bases; unmatched junction nucleotides: 3. The CDR3 has 12 amino acids. CDR3 DNA sequence: TGTGCCAGCAGCCCAGACAGGGACGAGCAGTACTTC. Translating gives CASSPDRDEQYF.

This clone came up once. The rearrangement joins TRBV9 to TRBJ1-1, with D perhaps TRBD1 (6 bases). The V gene's germline CDR1 is SGDLS and CDR2 YYNGEE. V was trimmed by 3 bases and J by 0 bases, leaving 9 bases between them. CDR3 size: 14 residues. This CDR3 is CASSATGLNTEAFF. For the CDR3, the DNA is TGTGCCAGCAGCGCGACAGGCTTGAACACTGAAGCTTTCTTT. The whole variable domain, remainder taken from reference TRBV9 and TRBJ1-1, is DSGVTQTPKHLITATGQRVTLRCSPRSGDLSVYWYQQSLDQGLQFLIQYYNGEERAKGNILERFSAQQFPDLHSELNLSSLELGDSALYFCASSATGLNTEAFFGQGTRLTVV.

This chain joins TRBV6-1 and TRBJ1-1, with TRBD1 matching over 7 bases. After removal of 6 bases from V and 1 base from J, the junction contained 5 bases not matched to a gene. The V gene's germline CDR1 is MNHNS and CDR2 SASEGT. The CDR3 sequence is 14 residues long. The DNA for the CDR3 is TGTGCCAGCAGGCACTGGGACAGGAACACTGAAGCTTTCTTT. Translation: CASRHWDRNTEAFF.

This clone was seen more than once but under ten times. The V call is TRBV5-4, the J call TRBJ2-7; D might be TRBD2 (6 bases). The CDR3 is 16 residues long. Trimming took off 3 bases at V and 3 bases at J, with 19 bases between the two ends. CDR1 is SGHNT, CDR2 YYREEE, per germline (reference sequence). In DNA, the CDR3 is TGTGCCAGCAGCTATGGAGGGGCCCTTAAACACTACGAGCAGTACTTC. Encoded protein: CASSYGGALKHYEQYF.

V and J are TRBV18 and TRBJ2-7; D is unresolved. Trimming cost V 3 bases and J 6 bases, with 9 bases left between them. From germline, CDR1 is KGHSH and CDR2 LQKENI. The CDR3 runs to 12 residues. The CDR3 sequence is CASSPSQAEQYF. For the CDR3, the DNA is TGTGCCAGCTCACCTAGTCAGGCCGAGCAGTACTTC.

The J gene is TRBJ2-3, the V gene TRBV11-3, with 9 positions matching TRBD2. V lost 5 bases and J lost 1; bases outside the gene matches: 19. CDR3 size: 20 residues. Germline V gene lookup returns CDR1 SGHNT and CDR2 YENEEA. Here the CDR3 DNA reads TGTGCCAGCAGCGATGGAGGAGAATGGCTCGGGACTAGCCGCACAGATACGCAGTATTTT. It specifies CASSDGGEWLGTSRTDTQYF.

Only one count was recorded for this clone. The chain couples TRBV7-2 to TRBJ2-7; D may be TRBD1 (6 bases). Germline CDR1 SGHTA, CDR2 FQGNSA. The V gene lost 5 bases and the J gene lost 8 bases, with 13 bases spanning the gap. This CDR3 contains 12 residues. The CDR3 region is CASSRGQAKQYF. The CDR3 DNA follows: TGTGCCAGCAGCCGGGGACAAGCTAAGCAGTACTTC.

The genes are TRBV11-1 and TRBJ1-6; D not certain. The CDR3 loop spans 15 amino acids. V lost 2 bases, J lost 2 bases, and 7 bases lay in between. Germline V CDR1 and CDR2: SGHAT, FQDESV (reference sequence). The CDR3 protein is CASSLLATYNSPLHF. The CDR3 DNA sequence: TGTGCCAGCAGCTTATTGGCAACCTATAATTCACCCCTCCACTTT.

The chain recombines TRBV4-3 with TRBJ1-1, with D perhaps TRBD1 (5 bases). Trimming stripped 3 bases from V and 1 base from J, with 15 bases between. This CDR3 has 16 amino acids. Germline CDR1 and CDR2: LGHNA and YSLEER. As DNA, the CDR3 is TGCGCCAGCAGCCAGGGGGGGTGGGACCGGAACACTGAAGCTTTCTTT. This codes for CASSQGGWDRNTEAFF.

This chain joins TRBV29-1 and TRBJ1-2, with D hard to call. Germline assignment: CDR1 SQVTM and CDR2 ANQGSEA. The germline V and J ends were trimmed by 2 bases and 7 bases, with 17 bases remaining between them. The CDR3 covers 14 residues. The CDR3 loop reads CSVESLGRFGGYTF. The CDR3 coding sequence is TGCAGCGTTGAAAGTTTAGGCAGGTTTGGTGGCTACACCTTC. Supplemented by reference TRBV29-1 and TRBJ1-2, the full variable domain reads SAVISQKPSRDICQRGTSLTIQCQVDSQVTMMFWYRQQPGQSLTLIATANQGSEATYESGFVIDKFPISRPNLTFSTLTVSNMSPEDSSIYLCSVESLGRFGGYTFGSGTRLTVV.

This chain uses TRBV7-8 with TRBJ1-6, with a tentative D call TRBD1 (5 bases). V was trimmed by 2 bases and J by 10 bases, leaving 21 bases between them. Germline-derived CDR1 and CDR2 are SGHVS and FQNEAQ. The CDR3 is 17 residues long. For the CDR3, the DNA is TGTGCCAGCAGCTTACTCGAAGGCGGGACTGCGGTGTCACCCCTCCACTTT. Its protein product is CASSLLEGGTAVSPLHF.

The chain has TRBV19 and TRBJ1-5, with D unclear. Trimming took off 4 bases at V and 6 bases at J, with 13 bases between the two ends. The CDR3 consists of 14 residues. Germline CDR1 and CDR2: LNHDA and SQIVND (reference sequence). The chain's CDR3 is CASSKHPAGQPQHF. CDR3 sequence (DNA): TGTGCCAGTAGTAAACACCCCGCAGGTCAGCCCCAGCATTTT.

This clone was found once. The rearrangement uses TRBV21-1 and TRBJ2-7; TRBD1 is the table's D call, not checked against the DNA. TRBV21-1 is shown as a pseudogene. This CDR3 spans 15 amino acids. The CDR3 loop reads CASSRQLPYSYEQYF. DNA of the CDR3: TGTGCCAGCAGCCGACAGCTCCCTTACTCTTACGAGCAGTACTTC.

The chain couples TRBV19 to TRBJ2-4; 7 positions match TRBD2. The CDR3 has 13 residues. The germline V gene encodes CDR1 LNHDA and CDR2 SQIVND (reference sequence). V lost 6 bases and J lost 9; bases outside the gene matches: 8. The CDR3 bases are TGTGCCAGTAGATGGGGCGGGGGTGGCATTCAGTACTTC. Its protein product is CASRWGGGGIQYF.

The chain combines TRBV7-4 with TRBJ1-5, with unresolved D. The V and J ends lost 4 bases and 0 bases respectively, with 16 bases between them. CDR1 is SGHVT, CDR2 SQSDAQ, per germline. This CDR3 has 17 residues. The chain's CDR3 is CASSSPKTLDSNQPQHF. Written as DNA, the CDR3 is TGTGCCAGCAGCTCCCCGAAGACTCTAGATAGCAATCAGCCCCAGCATTTT.

J is TRBJ2-7 and V is TRBV6-5, with D tentatively TRBD1 (8 bases). Germline V lookup: CDR1 MNHEY, CDR2 SVGAGI. Trimming stripped 0 bases from V and 3 bases from J, with 12 bases between. The CDR3 totals 15 residues. CDR3 DNA sequence: TGTGCCAGCAGTTACTCTACAGGGGGGGTCTACGAGCAGTACTTC. Its protein is CASSYSTGGVYEQYF.

The V call is TRBV11-2, the J call TRBJ2-5; 12 bases fit TRBD2. The CDR3 has 15 amino acids. From germline, CDR1 is SGHAT and CDR2 FQNNGV. Trimming removed 4 bases from V and 7 bases from J; junction bases left unmatched: 7. As DNA, the CDR3 is TGTGCCAGCAGCTCGACTAGCGGGGGCTTAGGGACCCAGTACTTC. Residues: CASSSTSGGLGTQYF.

The genes are TRBV6-6 and TRBJ1-5; TRBD1 might be the D (5 bases). The CDR3 is 13 residues long. Trimming removed 4 bases at V and 5 bases at J, with 9 bases between. Germline assignment: CDR1 MNHNY and CDR2 SVGAGI (reference sequence). In nucleotides, the CDR3 is TGTGCCAGCAGTTTCACAGGCGATCAGCCCCAGCATTTT. This sequence encodes CASSFTGDQPQHF.

This chain's CDR3 is CASSMWGLEGYTF. The CDR3, as DNA: TGTGCCAGTAGTATGTGGGGGCTGGAAGGCTACACCTTC. The chain employs TRBV19 and TRBJ1-2; D possibly corresponds to TRBD1 (6 bases). The V gene lost 3 bases and the J gene lost 8 bases, with 13 bases spanning the gap. Per the germline V gene, CDR1 is LNHDA and CDR2 is SQIVND (reference sequence). This CDR3 comprises 13 residues. Looking up the rest from reference TRBV19 and TRBJ1-2 gives the full variable domain: DGGITQSPKYLFRKEGQNVTLSCEQNLNHDAMYWYRQDPGQGLRLIYYSQIVNDFQKGDIAEGYSVSREKKESFPLTVTSAQKNPTAFYLCASSMWGLEGYTFGSGTRLTVV.

This clone has just one count. The J gene is TRBJ1-6, the V gene TRBV6-5, with 7 bases fitting TRBD1. Germline-derived CDR1 and CDR2 are MNHEY and SVGAGI. The ends lost 6 bases at V and 5 bases at J; junction bases unmatched: 7. The CDR3 covers 15 residues. This chain's CDR3 is CASRPPGQHNSPLHF. The CDR3 DNA follows: TGTGCCAGCAGGCCACCGGGACAGCATAATTCACCCCTCCACTTT.

V usage is TRBV7-9 and J usage is TRBJ1-5; the D gene is possibly TRBD1 (6 bases). Germline CDR1 and CDR2: SEHNR and FQNEAQ (reference sequence). V dropped 5 bases and J dropped 0 bases, with 8 bases sitting between them. The length of the CDR3 is 14 residues. The chain's CDR3 is CASSTRGSNQPQHF. CDR3 nucleotides: TGTGCCAGCAGCACCAGGGGTAGCAATCAGCCCCAGCATTTT. The full variable domain, in which reference TRBV7-9 and TRBJ1-5 provide the parts outside the CDR3, is DTGVSQNPRHKITKRGQNVTFRCDPISEHNRLYWYRQTLGQGPEFLTYFQNEAQLEKSRLLSDRFSAERPKGSFSTLEIQRTEQGDSAMYLCASSTRGSNQPQHFGDGTRLSIL.

The chain carries TRBV6-5 and TRBJ1-2; D may be TRBD1 (5 bases). Germline CDR1 reads MNHEY; CDR2 reads SVGAGI. CDR3 length: 15 residues. Trimming took off 0 bases at V and 4 bases at J, with 12 bases between the two ends. The CDR3 nucleotides read TGTGCCAGCAGTTACTCGGTCCAGGGCCTCTATGGCTACACCTTC. It encodes CASSYSVQGLYGYTF.